The 4 T cell receptor beta chains in this list originate from one sample, sequenced in a study of T cells after yellow fever vaccination. MiXCR, applied by TCRdb to the 5' RACE reads, yields one record per CDR3 protein. In the table there are about 230,000 distinct CDR3 sequences, about 7% of which are singletons. Here the sequenced sample was CD4+ T cells sorted from PBMCs, taken on the day of the yellow fever booster vaccination. These receptors all stem from a man aged 25 to 40 who received the YFV17D yellow fever vaccine.

The CDR3 coding sequence is TGCAGTGCTAGTGTCAGGGGGGTCACTGAAGCTTTCTTT. Translating it yields CSASVRGVTEAFF. The chain employs TRBV20-1 and TRBJ1-1; 7 positions match TRBD1. After removal of 3 bases from V and 4 bases from J, the junction contained 5 bases not matched to a gene. CDR3 length equals 13 residues. CDR1 DFQATT and CDR2 SNEGSKA come from the germline V gene (reference sequence).

In this sample, this clonotype turned up a few times. The J gene is TRBJ2-5, the V gene TRBV7-9; D is undetermined. This CDR3 region has 13 residues. Germline V CDR1 and CDR2: SEHNR, FQNEAQ (reference sequence). Trimming left V 2 bases short and J 5 bases short, with 9 bases between. In DNA form, the CDR3 reads TGTGCCAGCAGCTTAACGGTCCCTGAGACCCAGTACTTC. Its protein is CASSLTVPETQYF.

The rearrangement joins TRBV30 to TRBJ2-1; no clear D gene. Germline CDR1 reads GTSNPN; CDR2 reads SVGIG (reference sequence). Trimming removed 2 bases from V and 9 bases from J, with 8 bases in between. The CDR3 is 11 amino acids. CDR3 residues: CAWSRLGEQFF. CDR3 DNA: TGTGCCTGGAGTCGCCTTGGTGAGCAGTTCTTC.

This clonotype has just a few counts. The rearrangement joins TRBV20-1 to TRBJ2-3; no firm D call. Germline values: CDR1 DFQATT, CDR2 SNEGSKA (reference sequence). The CDR3 sequence is 16 residues long. Trimming left V 4 bases short and J 0 bases short, with 17 bases between. As DNA, the CDR3 is TGCAGTGCTACTTCACGGGCCGGCCTTAGCACAGATACGCAGTATTTT. It is translated as CSATSRAGLSTDTQYF.